This TCR beta chain came from a study of CD8+CD57+ T cells in acquired aplastic anemia. Whole-study results and caveats: Approximately 30 was the count of CD8+ CDR3 sequences that patients shared with controls. Any difference that existed in CD8+ Simpson's diversity between patients and controls was not significant.

CDR3 and TCR beta VDJ profiling relied on genomic DNA as the template. Each CDR3 protein gets one entry after TCRdb re-called the reads with MiXCR. The sample has hundreds of thousands of distinct CDR3 sequences, about 44% seen once; the top ten hold over 7.5%. This CDR3 has 14 amino acids. Between the trimmed V and J ends, which lost 2 bases and 2 bases, there was a span of 10 bases. The germline V gene encodes CDR1 SGDLS and CDR2 YYNGEE. With respect to this clonotype: The antigen is undetermined.

Those patients picked for sequencing had displayed CD8+CD57+ cell expansion on flow cytometry. With no exception, the patients had severe acquired aplastic anemia. Blood samples were obtained from patients who had received no prior therapy. The rearrangement uses TRBV9 and TRBJ1-1; no clear D gene. The origin of this receptor is a human donor with aplastic anemia. The sequenced sample was sorted CD4+, CD8+, or CD8+CD57+ T cells (not recorded which) from PBMCs. Here the CDR3 reads CASSVRRENTEAFF. The CDR3 nucleotides are TGTGCCAGCAGCGTGAGAAGGGAAAACACTGAAGCTTTCTTT.